This TCR beta chain was profiled in a study of blood T cell repertoires in COVID-19. Study overall: Acute-phase and convalescent COVID-19 samples originated in the United States, Italy and Spain.

Germline trimming cut 0 bases from V and 8 bases from J; bases unmatched to any gene: 9. Germline CDR1 and CDR2: LGHDT and YNNKEL (reference sequence). The CDR3 extends over 16 amino acids. Sequencing used immunoSEQ multiplex PCR; TCRdb keeps in-frame clones, though not all of them. This sample yields about 70,000 clones, of which more than 75% are seen a single time; around 5% belongs to the top ten. The sample comprised peripheral blood. The gene calls are TRBV3-1 (or the pseudogene TRBV3-2) and TRBJ1-4; 7 nucleotides line up with TRBD1. The clonotype originates from a man aged 45-65 years with active COVID-19. CDR3 loop: CASSQDLGQTREKLFF. The CDR3 nucleotides are TGTGCCAGCAGCCAAGATTTGGGACAGACGCGGGAAAAACTGTTTTTT.